This TCR beta chain stems from a study of radiation and T cells in renal cell carcinoma. Time point defined: blood 2 weeks post-SBRT. The treatment: 15 Gy SBRT to primary tumor, nephrectomy 4 weeks later. The assay was immunoSEQ multiplex PCR, and TCRdb's table has in-frame clones only and misses some. The sample gives about 130,000 clones, approximately 80% of which show up once; approximately 2% is in the top ten. The source is a woman in her fifties or sixties with renal cell carcinoma. The specimen comprised blood, sampled from a patient whose treatment included radiotherapy and nephrectomy.

Written as DNA, the CDR3 is TGTGCCAGCAGCTTAGGAAGGGGAGGTGAAAAACTGTTTTTT. Its protein product is CASSLGRGGEKLFF. The rearrangement uses TRBV7-6 and TRBJ1-4, with D possibly matching TRBD1 (5 bases). Germline CDR1 and CDR2: SGHVS and FNYEAQ. Trimming cost V 1 base and J 7 bases, with 10 bases left between them. The length of the CDR3 is 14 residues.